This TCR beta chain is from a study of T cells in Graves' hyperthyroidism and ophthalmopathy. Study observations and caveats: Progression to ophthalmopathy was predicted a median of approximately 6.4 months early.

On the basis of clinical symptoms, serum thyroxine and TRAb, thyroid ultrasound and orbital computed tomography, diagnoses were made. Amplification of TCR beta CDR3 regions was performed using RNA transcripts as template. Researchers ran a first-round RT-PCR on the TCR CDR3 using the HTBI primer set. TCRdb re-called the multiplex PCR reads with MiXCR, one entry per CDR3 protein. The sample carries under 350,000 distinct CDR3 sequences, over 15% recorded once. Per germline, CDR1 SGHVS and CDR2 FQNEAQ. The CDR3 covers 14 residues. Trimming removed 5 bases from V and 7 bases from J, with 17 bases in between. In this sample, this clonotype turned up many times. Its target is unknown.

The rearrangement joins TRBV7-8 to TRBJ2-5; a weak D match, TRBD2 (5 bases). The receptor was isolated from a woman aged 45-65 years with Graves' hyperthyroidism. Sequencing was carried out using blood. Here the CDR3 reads CASSELVPRVTQYF. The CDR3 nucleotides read TGTGCCAGCAGCGAACTAGTCCCAAGAGTGACCCAGTACTTC.